The 9 T cell receptor beta chains listed next were all sequenced from one sample in a study of OX40 agonist ivuxolimab in advanced cancers. Some clones are missing from TCRdb's copy, which holds only in-frame ones; the method was immunoSEQ multiplex PCR. The table lists approximately 22,000 clones, about 83% of them singletons. Here the sequenced sample was CD4+ or CD8+ T cells sorted from blood, taken in a trial of the OX40 agonist ivuxolimab. All receptors come from an adult with an advanced solid tumor such as melanoma, head and neck, liver or kidney cancer.

V and J are TRBV2 and TRBJ2-2; 9 nucleotides match TRBD1. CDR3 length equals 16 residues. Germline values: CDR1 SNHLY, CDR2 FYNNEI. The junction had 6 bases not matched to a gene; V was cut back by 6 bases and J by 1 base. CDR3 protein: CASRERTGVNTGELFF. For the CDR3, the DNA is TGTGCCAGCAGAGAACGGACAGGGGTGAACACCGGGGAGCTGTTTTTT.

For this clone: At one end, the junction sequence differs from germline, possibly due to a read error. The rearrangement links TRBV7-7 to TRBJ2-2; D is tentatively TRBD1 or TRBD2 (5 bases each). CDR1 SSHAT and CDR2 FNYEAQ come from the germline V gene (reference sequence). This CDR3 spans 16 amino acids. CDR3 in DNA: TGTGCTAGCAGCTTGAGGGGAGTCAGGGCCGCCGGGGAGCTGTTTTTT. Protein: CASSLRGVRAAGELFF.

The genes are TRBV9 and TRBJ2-7; TRBD2 aligns across 10 bases. The J segment lost 5 bases and the V segment lost 0 bases, leaving 5 bases of the junction unmatched. This CDR3 region has 15 residues. Germline values: CDR1 SGDLS, CDR2 YYNGEE. The chain's CDR3 is CASSVEGSGRDEQYF. CDR3 DNA: TGTGCCAGCAGCGTAGAGGGGAGCGGGAGGGACGAGCAGTACTTC.

The chain recombines TRBV9 with TRBJ2-7; possible D gene TRBD1, 6 bases. Germline CDR1 and CDR2: SGDLS and YYNGEE. The CDR3 sequence is 16 residues long. The V gene lost 4 bases and the J gene lost 0 bases, with 17 bases spanning the gap. CDR3 loop: CASSLGRRDNSYEQYF. The DNA of the CDR3 is TGTGCCAGCAGCTTGGGGCGAAGGGACAACTCCTACGAGCAGTACTTC.

The gene calls are TRBV2 and TRBJ2-1; weak D call: TRBD1 (6 bases). In germline, CDR1 is SNHLY, CDR2 FYNNEI. The V end was cut by 7 bases, the J end by 0 bases, with 13 bases between. CDR3 size: 15 residues. The CDR3: CASILDRSSYNEQFF. For the CDR3, the DNA is TGTGCCAGCATCTTGGACAGAAGCTCCTACAATGAGCAGTTCTTC.

The chain recombines TRBV28 with TRBJ2-2; possible D gene TRBD1, 6 bases. V lost 2 bases to trimming and J lost 4 bases, with 11 bases between them. The CDR3 is 15 amino acids. Germline assignment: CDR1 MDHEN and CDR2 SYDVKM. DNA for the CDR3: TGTGCCAGCAGTTTAAGACAGGTTGGCACCGGGGAGCTGTTTTTT. Translation gives CASSLRQVGTGELFF.

The chain links TRBV6-5 to TRBJ2-7; TRBD1 is a possible D gene (6 bases). The CDR3 covers 12 residues. The V end was cut by 9 bases, the J end by 3 bases, with 12 bases between. Germline CDR1 reads MNHEY; CDR2 reads SVGAGI. CDR3 protein: CASTTGNYEQYF. The CDR3 region has the DNA TGTGCCAGTACTACAGGGAACTACGAGCAGTACTTC.

About this clone itself: This sample includes further DNA sequences coding for the same CDR3. V and J are TRBV27 and TRBJ2-7; 7 positions agree with TRBD2. The CDR3 is made up of 13 amino acids. The V gene's germline CDR1 is MNHEY and CDR2 SMNVEV (reference sequence). V was clipped by 6 bases and J by 1 base; unmatched bases: 3. CDR3 DNA: TGTGCCAGCAGCCTCGGGGGGTCCTACGAGCAGTACTTC. This translates into CASSLGGSYEQYF.

The genes are TRBV27 and TRBJ2-7; no firm D call. Trimming pared 8 bases from V and 1 base from J, leaving 12 bases between. Germline CDR1 is MNHEY and CDR2 is SMNVEV (reference sequence). The CDR3 is made up of 13 amino acids. This CDR3 reads CASGTTTSYEQYF. In DNA, the CDR3 is TGTGCCAGCGGAACAACGACTTCCTACGAGCAGTACTTC.